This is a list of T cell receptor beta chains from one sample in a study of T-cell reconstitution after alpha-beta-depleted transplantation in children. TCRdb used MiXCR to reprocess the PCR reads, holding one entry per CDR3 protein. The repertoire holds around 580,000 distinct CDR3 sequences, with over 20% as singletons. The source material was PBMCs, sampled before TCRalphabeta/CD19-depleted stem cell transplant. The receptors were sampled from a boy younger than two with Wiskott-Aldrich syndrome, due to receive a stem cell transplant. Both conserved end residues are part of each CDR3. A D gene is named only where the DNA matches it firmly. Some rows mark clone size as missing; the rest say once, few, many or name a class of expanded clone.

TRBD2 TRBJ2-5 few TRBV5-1 CASSTGKTSAAGTQYF TGCGCCAGCAGCACGGGGAAAACTAGCGCCGCGGGGACCCAGTACTTC
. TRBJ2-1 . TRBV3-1 CASSQFGSGGLEQFF TGTGCCAGCAGCCAATTTGGCTCCGGAGGGCTTGAGCAGTTCTTC
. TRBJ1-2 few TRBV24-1 CATSDLQGRGYTF TGTGCCACCAGTGATTTGCAAGGGAGGGGCTACACCTTC
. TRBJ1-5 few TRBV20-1 CSARDYRVDQPQHF TGCAGTGCTAGGGATTACAGGGTCGATCAGCCCCAGCATTTT
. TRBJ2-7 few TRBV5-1 CASSLERGEHNEQYF TGCGCCAGCAGCTTGGAGCGAGGGGAGCATAACGAGCAGTACTTC
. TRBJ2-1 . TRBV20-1 CSAPPPGSNEQFF TGCAGTGCCCCACCCCCGGGCAGCAATGAGCAGTTCTTC
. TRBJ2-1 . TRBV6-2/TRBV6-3 CASSYLGLQENEQFF TGTGCCAGCAGTTATCTCGGGCTGCAAGAGAATGAGCAGTTCTTC
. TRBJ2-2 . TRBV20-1 CSARVPGQNTGELFF TGCAGTGCTAGAGTTCCGGGACAGAACACCGGGGAGCTGTTTTTT
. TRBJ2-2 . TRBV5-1 CASSLAAGTANTGELFF TGCGCCAGCAGCTTGGCGGCGGGTACGGCGAACACCGGGGAGCTGTTTTTT
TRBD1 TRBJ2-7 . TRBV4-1 CASSQAGARGQGQYF TGCGCCAGCAGCCAAGCGGGGGCCAGGGGGCAGGGGCAGTACTTC
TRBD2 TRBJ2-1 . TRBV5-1 CASSLPAGGPSNEQFF TGCGCCAGCAGCTTGCCGGCGGGAGGGCCCTCCAATGAGCAGTTCTTC
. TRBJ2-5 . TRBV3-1 CASSQVPGRHETQYF TGTGCCAGCAGCCAAGTGCCGGGACGGCATGAGACCCAGTACTTC
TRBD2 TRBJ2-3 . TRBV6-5 CASSSSGRGTDTQYF TGTGCCAGCAGTTCCAGCGGGAGGGGGACAGATACGCAGTATTTT
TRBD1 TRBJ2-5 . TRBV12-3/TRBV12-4 CASFQDRVGTQYF TGTGCCAGCTTTCAAGACAGGGTTGGGACCCAGTACTTC
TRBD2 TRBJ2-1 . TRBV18 CASSWTSGEAEQFF TGTGCCAGCTCGTGGACTAGCGGGGAGGCAGAGCAGTTCTTC
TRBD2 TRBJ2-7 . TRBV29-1 CSAKPGLVDSEQYF TGCAGCGCGAAACCGGGACTAGTTGATTCCGAGCAGTACTTC
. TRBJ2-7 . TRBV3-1 CASSQDDREVQTEQYF TGTGCCAGCAGCCAAGACGATCGGGAAGTTCAGACCGAGCAGTACTTC